This T cell receptor beta chain was documented in a study of T cell responses to AZD1222 COVID-19 vaccine. The assay was immunoSEQ multiplex PCR, and TCRdb's table has in-frame clones only and misses some. The sample includes 150,000 to 200,000 clones, roughly 92% of them seen just once. CDR3 length: 15 amino acids. Trimming at V came to 4 bases and at J to 7 bases, leaving 10 bases not matched to a gene. Looked up from germline, CDR1 is SGHDN and CDR2 is FVKESK. As regards this clone: The antigen is not known.

Overall study findings and caveats: The study reported that nearly half of spike-specific TCRs target unmutated variant regions.

The sample consisted of peripheral blood, taken on day 0 of AZD1222 vaccination. The receptor's source is an adult in good health. V gene TRBV14 combines with J gene TRBJ2-5; 9 positions match TRBD1. In DNA form, the CDR3 reads TGTGCCAGCAGCCTGAGACAGGGGGGCCTGGGGACCCAGTACTTC. Translated: CASSLRQGGLGTQYF. The full variable domain, its missing parts supplied by reference TRBV14 and TRBJ2-5, is EAGVTQFPSHSVIEKGQTVTLRCDPISGHDNLYWYRRVMGKEIKFLLHFVKESKQDESGMPNNRFLAERTGGTYSTLKVQPAELEDSGVYFCASSLRQGGLGTQYFGPGTRLLVL.